One T cell receptor beta chain is described in this entry. Its target is not known. TCRdb fed the reads into MiXCR, producing one record per CDR3 protein. The sample records hundreds of thousands of distinct CDR3 sequences, around a third being singletons. CDR1 and CDR2 from the germline V gene are MNHEY and SVGAGI. The CDR3 has 12 residues. V lost 11 bases to trimming and J lost 3 bases, with 13 bases between them. This sample stems from a study of T cell repertoires in cytomegalovirus infection. Study-wide context: CMV epitopes that were recently identified and HLA-C-restricted were used alongside well-studied HLA-B-restricted ones. Evidence of both CMV infection and a matching HLA type came from public TCR beta signatures.

Study findings and constraints: Dominant in the ex vivo response were TCR beta clonotypes restricted by HLA-C and specific for CMV. Identification of carriers of CMV plus the relevant HLA was achieved through cumulative public TCR beta family frequency.

The specimen was cultured PBMCs, collected from culture after CMV antigen stimulation. The V and J genes are TRBV6-5 and TRBJ1-1, with D possibly being TRBD1 (5 bases). The source of this sequence is a human donor in good health (CMV status not recorded). Some clones in this sample may be carry-over from other donors' samples. DNA of the CDR3: TGTGCCGGGGAGGGGCCCGACACTGAAGCTTTCTTT. This gives the protein CAGEGPDTEAFF.